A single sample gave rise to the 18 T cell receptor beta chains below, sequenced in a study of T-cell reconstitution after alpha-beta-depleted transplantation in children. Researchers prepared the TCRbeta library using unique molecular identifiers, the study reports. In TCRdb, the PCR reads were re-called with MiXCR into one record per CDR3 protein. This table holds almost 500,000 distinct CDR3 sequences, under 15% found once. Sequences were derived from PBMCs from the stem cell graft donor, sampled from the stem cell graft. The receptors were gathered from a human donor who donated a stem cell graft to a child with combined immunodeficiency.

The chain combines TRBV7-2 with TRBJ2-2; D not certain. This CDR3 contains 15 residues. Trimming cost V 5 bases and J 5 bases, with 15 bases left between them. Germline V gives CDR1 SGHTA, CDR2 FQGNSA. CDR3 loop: CASSRVAEGTGELFF. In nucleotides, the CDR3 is TGTGCCAGCAGCCGGGTGGCGGAAGGTACCGGGGAGCTGTTTTTT.

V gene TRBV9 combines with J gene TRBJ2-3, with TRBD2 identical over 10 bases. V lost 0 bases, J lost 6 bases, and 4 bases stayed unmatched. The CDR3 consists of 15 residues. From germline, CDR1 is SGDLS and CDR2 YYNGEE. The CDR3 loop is CASSVGPSGSDTQYF. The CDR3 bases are TGTGCCAGCAGCGTAGGTCCTAGCGGGAGTGATACGCAGTATTTT.

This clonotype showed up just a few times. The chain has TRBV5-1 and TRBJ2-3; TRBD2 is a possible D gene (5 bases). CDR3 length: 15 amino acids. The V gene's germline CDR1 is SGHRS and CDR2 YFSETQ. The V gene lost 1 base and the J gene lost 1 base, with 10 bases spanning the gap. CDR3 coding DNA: TGCGCCAGCAGCTTGTTGGGAGACGGCACAGATACGCAGTATTTT. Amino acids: CASSLLGDGTDTQYF.

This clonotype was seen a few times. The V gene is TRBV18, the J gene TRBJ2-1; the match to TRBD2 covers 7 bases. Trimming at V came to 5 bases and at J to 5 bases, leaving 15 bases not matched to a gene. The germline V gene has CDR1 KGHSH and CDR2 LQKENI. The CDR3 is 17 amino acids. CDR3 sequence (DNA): TGTGCCAGCTCAAACTGGAAGCCCAGCGGGGAGCACAATGAGCAGTTCTTC. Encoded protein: CASSNWKPSGEHNEQFF.

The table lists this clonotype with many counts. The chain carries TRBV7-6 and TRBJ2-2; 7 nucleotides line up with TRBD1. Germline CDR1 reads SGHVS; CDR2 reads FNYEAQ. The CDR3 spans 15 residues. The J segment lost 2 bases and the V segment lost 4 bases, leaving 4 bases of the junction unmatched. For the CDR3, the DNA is TGTGCCAGCAGCTCGACAGGGCTAAACACCGGGGAGCTGTTTTTT. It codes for CASSSTGLNTGELFF.

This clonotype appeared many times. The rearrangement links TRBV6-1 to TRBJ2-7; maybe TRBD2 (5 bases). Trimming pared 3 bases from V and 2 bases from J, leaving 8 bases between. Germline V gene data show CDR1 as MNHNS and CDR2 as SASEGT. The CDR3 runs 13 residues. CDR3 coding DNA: TGTGCCAGCAGTGAGGACTCGCCCTACGAGCAGTACTTC. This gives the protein CASSEDSPYEQYF.

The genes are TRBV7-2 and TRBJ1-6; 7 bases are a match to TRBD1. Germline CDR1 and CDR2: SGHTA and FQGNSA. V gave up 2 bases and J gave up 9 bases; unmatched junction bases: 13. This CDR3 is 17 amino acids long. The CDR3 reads CASSLQPSGQIVSPLHF. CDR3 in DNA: TGTGCCAGCAGCTTACAACCTTCGGGACAGATAGTTTCACCCCTCCACTTT.

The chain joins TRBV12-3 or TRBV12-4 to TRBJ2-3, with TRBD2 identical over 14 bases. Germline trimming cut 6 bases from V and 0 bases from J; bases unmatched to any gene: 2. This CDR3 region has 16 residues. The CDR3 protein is CASSRTSGGSTDTQYF. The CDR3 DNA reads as TGTGCCAGCAGCCGGACTAGCGGGGGGAGCACAGATACGCAGTATTTT.

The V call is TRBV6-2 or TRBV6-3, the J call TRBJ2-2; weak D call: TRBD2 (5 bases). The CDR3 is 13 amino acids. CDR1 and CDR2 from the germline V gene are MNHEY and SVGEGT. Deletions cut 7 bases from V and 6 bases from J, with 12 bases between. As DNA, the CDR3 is TGTGCCAGCACCTCACGGGGTTCCGGGGAGCTGTTTTTT. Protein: CASTSRGSGELFF.

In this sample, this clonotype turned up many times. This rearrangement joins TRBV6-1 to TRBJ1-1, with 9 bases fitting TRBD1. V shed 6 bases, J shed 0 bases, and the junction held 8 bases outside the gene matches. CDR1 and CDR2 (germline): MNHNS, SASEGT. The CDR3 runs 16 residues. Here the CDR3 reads CASRRWGQGMNTEAFF. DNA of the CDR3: TGTGCCAGCAGGCGATGGGGACAGGGCATGAACACTGAAGCTTTCTTT.

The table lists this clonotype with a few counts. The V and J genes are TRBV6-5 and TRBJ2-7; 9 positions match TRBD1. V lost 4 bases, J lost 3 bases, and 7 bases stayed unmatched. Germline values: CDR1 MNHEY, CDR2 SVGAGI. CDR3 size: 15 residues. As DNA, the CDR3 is TGTGCCAGCAGTTTGGGTGGGACAGGGTTCTACGAGCAGTACTTC. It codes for CASSLGGTGFYEQYF.

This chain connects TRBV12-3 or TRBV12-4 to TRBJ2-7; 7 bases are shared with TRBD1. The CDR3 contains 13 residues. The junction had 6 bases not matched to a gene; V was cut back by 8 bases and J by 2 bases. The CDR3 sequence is CASGTVFTYEQYF. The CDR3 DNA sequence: TGTGCCAGCGGGACAGTCTTTACCTACGAGCAGTACTTC.

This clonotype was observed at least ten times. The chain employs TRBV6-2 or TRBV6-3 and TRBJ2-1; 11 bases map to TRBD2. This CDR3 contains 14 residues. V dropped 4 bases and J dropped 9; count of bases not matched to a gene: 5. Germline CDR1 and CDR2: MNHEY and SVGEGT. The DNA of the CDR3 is TGTGCCAGCAGTTGGGGACTAGCGGAGACTGAGCAGTTCTTC. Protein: CASSWGLAETEQFF.

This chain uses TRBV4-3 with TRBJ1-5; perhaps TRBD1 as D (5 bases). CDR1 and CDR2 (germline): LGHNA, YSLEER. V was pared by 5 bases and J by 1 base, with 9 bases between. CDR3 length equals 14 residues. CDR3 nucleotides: TGCGCCAGCAGCTCGACAGAGAGCAATCAGCCCCAGCATTTT. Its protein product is CASSSTESNQPQHF.

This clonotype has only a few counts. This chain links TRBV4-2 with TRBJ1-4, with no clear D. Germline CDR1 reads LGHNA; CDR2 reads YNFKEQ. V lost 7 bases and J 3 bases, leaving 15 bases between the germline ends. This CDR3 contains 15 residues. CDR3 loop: CASNFNARANEKLFF. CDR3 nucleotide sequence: TGTGCCAGCAACTTCAATGCGCGAGCTAATGAAAAACTGTTTTTT.

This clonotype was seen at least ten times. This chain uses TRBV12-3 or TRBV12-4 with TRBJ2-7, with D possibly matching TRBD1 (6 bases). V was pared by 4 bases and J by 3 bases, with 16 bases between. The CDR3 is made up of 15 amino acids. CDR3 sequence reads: CASSSSWGRLYEQYF. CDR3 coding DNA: TGTGCCAGCAGTTCTTCCTGGGGGCGTCTCTACGAGCAGTACTTC.

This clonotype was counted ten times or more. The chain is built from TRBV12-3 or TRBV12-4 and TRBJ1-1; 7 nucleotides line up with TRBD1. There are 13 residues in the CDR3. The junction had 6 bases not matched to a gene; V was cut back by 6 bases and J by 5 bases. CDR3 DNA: TGTGCCAGCAGGGCGACAGGGATAACTGAAGCTTTCTTT. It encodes CASRATGITEAFF.

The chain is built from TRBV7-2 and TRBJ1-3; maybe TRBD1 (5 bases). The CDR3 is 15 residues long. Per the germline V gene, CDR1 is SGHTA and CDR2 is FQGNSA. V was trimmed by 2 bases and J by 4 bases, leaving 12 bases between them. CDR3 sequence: CASSLFAGKGNTIYF. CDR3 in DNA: TGTGCCAGCAGCTTATTCGCAGGGAAGGGAAACACCATATATTTT. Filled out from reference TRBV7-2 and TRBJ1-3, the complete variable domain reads GAGVSQSPSNKVTEKGKDVELRCDPISGHTALYWYRQSLGQGLEFLIYFQGNSAPDKSGLPSDRFSAERTGGSVSTLTIQRTQQEDSAVYLCASSLFAGKGNTIYFGEGSWLTVV.